What follows is one TCR beta chain and its context. Original processing notes: Amplification with reference gene primers provided the estimates of nucleated cell counts. Profiled with immunoSEQ multiplex PCR; TCRdb holds only in-frame clones, not every one. V, J and clone size reflect that table, while D and trimming were determined from the DNA. Of 55,000 to 80,000 clones listed, roughly 89% were seen once; the top ten hold under 10%. The V gene's germline CDR1 is MRHNA and CDR2 SNTAGT. CDR3 length: 13 amino acids. V gave up 2 bases and J gave up 2 bases, with 7 bases separating them. This entry is derived from a study of blood T cell repertoires in COVID-19. Study-level information: The United States, Italy and Spain provided the acute and convalescent COVID-19 samples. The analysed material was cDNA or gDNA that came from T cells, B-cell-depleted T cells, or PBMCs.

This TCR derives from an older man with acute or convalescent COVID-19. The sample consisted of peripheral blood. The chain recombines TRBV6-4 with TRBJ2-7; D is possibly TRBD1 (5 bases). CDR3 nucleotides: TGTGCCAGCAGTGACAGGGGCCCCTACGAGCAGTACTTC. Translation gives CASSDRGPYEQYF.